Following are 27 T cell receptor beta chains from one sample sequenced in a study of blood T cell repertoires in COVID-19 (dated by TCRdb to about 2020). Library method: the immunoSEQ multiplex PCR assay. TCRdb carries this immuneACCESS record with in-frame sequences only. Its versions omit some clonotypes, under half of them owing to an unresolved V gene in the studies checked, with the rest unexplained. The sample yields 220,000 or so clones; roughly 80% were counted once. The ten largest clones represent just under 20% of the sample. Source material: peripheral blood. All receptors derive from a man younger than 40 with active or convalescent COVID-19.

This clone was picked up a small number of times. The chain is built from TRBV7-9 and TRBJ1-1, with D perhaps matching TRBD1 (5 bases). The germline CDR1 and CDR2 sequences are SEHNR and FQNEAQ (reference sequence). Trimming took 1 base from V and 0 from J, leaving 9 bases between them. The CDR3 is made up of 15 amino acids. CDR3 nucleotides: TGTGCCAGCAGCTTAGGGCAGGGATTGAACACTGAAGCTTTCTTT. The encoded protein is CASSLGQGLNTEAFF.

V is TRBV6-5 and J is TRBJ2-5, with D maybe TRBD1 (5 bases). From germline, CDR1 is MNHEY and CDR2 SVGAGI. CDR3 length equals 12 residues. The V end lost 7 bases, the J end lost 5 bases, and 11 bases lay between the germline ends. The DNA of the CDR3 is TGTGCCAGCACCCCAGGGCTGGAGACCCAGTACTTC. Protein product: CASTPGLETQYF.

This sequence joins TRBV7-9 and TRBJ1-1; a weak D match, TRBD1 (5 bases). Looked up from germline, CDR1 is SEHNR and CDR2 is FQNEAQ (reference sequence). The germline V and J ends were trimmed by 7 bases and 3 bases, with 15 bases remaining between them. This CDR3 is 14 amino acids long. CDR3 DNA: TGTGCCAGCAACCTCCAGGGCGGTCACACTGAAGCTTTCTTT. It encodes CASNLQGGHTEAFF. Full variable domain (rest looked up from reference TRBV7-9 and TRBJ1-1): DTGVSQNPRHKITKRGQNVTFRCDPISEHNRLYWYRQTLGQGPEFLTYFQNEAQLEKSRLLSDRFSAERPKGSFSTLEIQRTEQGDSAMYLCASNLQGGHTEAFFGQGTRLTVV.

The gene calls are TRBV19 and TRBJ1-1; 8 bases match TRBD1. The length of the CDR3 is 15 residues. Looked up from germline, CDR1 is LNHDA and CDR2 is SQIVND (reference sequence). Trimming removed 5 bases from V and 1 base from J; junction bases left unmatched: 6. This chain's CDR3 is CASSPRTGWNTEAFF. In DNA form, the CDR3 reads TGTGCCAGTAGTCCACGGACAGGGTGGAACACTGAAGCTTTCTTT.

The CDR3: CASSAGLNQETQYF. The CDR3 DNA reads as TGTGCCAGCTCAGCGGGACTTAACCAAGAGACCCAGTACTTC. This chain links TRBV18 with TRBJ2-5, with D possibly matching TRBD2 (6 bases). The CDR3 runs 14 residues. Trimming pared 5 bases from V and 0 bases from J, leaving 10 bases between. Germline CDR1 reads KGHSH; CDR2 reads LQKENI.

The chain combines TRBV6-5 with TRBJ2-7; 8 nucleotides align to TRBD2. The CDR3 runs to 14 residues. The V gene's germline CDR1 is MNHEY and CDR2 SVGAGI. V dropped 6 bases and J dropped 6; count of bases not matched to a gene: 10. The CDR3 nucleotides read TGTGCCAGCAGGGCAACGGGAGGGCGGGGCGAGCAGTACTTC. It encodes CASRATGGRGEQYF.

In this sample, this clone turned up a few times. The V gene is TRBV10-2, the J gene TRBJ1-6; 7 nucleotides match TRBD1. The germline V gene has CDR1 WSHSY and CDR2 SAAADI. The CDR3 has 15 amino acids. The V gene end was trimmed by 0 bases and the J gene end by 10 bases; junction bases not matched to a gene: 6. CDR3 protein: CASSESGTARSPLHF. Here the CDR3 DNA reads TGCGCCAGCAGTGAGTCCGGGACAGCACGCTCACCCCTCCACTTT.

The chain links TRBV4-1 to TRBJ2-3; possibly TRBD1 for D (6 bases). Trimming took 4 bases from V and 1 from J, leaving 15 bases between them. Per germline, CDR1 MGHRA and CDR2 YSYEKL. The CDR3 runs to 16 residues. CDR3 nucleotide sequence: TGCGCCAGCAGCCGTCCCCAGGGGCTCGGCACAGATACGCAGTATTTT. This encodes CASSRPQGLGTDTQYF.

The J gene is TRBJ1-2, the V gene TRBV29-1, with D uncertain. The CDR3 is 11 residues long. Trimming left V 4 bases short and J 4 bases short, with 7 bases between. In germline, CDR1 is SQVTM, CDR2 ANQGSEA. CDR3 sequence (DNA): TGCAGCGTTGGTGGGAGCTATGGCTACACCTTC. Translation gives CSVGGSYGYTF.

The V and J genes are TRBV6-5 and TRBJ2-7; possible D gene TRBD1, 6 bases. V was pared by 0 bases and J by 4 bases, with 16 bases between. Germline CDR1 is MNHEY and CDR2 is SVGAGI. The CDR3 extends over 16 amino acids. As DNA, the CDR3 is TGTGCCAGCAGTTACTCGAGGGACACGGGTCGTTACGAGCAGTACTTC. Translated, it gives CASSYSRDTGRYEQYF.

CDR3 bases: TGTGCCAGCAGTTACTCGGCGACAAGGGGGACCCAGTACTTC. It translates to CASSYSATRGTQYF. J is TRBJ2-5 and V is TRBV6-6; a weak D match, TRBD1 (5 bases). The CDR3 spans 14 residues. The germline V gene encodes CDR1 MNHNY and CDR2 SVGAGI (reference sequence). Trimming stripped 0 bases from V and 7 bases from J, with 12 bases between.

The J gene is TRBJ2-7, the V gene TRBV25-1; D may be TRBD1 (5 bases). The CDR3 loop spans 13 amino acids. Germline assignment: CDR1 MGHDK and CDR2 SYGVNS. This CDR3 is CAPGPTGELWSAV. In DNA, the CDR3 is TGTGCCCCCGGGCCCACAGGAGAGCTTTGGAGTGCAGTC.

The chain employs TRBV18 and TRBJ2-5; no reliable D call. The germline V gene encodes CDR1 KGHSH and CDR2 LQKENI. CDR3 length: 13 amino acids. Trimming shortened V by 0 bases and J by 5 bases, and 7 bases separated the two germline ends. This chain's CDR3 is CASSPPSRETQYF. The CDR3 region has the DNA TGTGCCAGCTCACCACCGTCGCGGGAGACCCAGTACTTC.

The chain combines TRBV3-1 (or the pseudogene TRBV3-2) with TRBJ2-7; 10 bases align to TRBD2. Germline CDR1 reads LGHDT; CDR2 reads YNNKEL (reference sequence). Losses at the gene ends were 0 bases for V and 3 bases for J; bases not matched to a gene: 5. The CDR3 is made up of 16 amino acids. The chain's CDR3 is CASSQDQAGGIYEQYF. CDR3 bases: TGTGCCAGCAGCCAAGATCAAGCGGGGGGGATCTACGAGCAGTACTTC.

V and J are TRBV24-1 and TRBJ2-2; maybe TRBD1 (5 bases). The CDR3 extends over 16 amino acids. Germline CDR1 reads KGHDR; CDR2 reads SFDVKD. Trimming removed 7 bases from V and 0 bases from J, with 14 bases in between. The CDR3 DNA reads TGTGCCACCAGCACAGGACAACTCGCGAACACCGGGGAGCTGTTTTTT. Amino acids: CATSTGQLANTGELFF.

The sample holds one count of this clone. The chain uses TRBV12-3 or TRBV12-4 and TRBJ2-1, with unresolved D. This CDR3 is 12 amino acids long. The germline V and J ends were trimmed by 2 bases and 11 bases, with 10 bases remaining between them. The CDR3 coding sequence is TGTGCCAGCAGTTTATTCGAGAGAAAGCAGTTCTTC. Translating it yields CASSLFERKQFF.

The CDR3 DNA reads TGCGCCAGCAGCTTGTCGGCAGGGGGCCCCTATGGCTACACCTTC. Translation gives CASSLSAGGPYGYTF. The rearrangement uses TRBV5-1 and TRBJ1-2; 8 bases are a match to TRBD1. Germline loops: CDR1 SGHRS, CDR2 YFSETQ. The CDR3 extends over 15 amino acids. The junction had 6 bases not matched to a gene; V was cut back by 1 base and J by 4 bases.

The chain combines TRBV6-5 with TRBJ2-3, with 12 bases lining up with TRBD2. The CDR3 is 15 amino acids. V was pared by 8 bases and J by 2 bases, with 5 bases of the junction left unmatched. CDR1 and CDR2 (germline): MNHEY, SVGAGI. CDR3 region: CASAGLAGTTDTQYF. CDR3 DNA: TGTGCCAGCGCAGGACTAGCGGGGACCACAGATACGCAGTATTTT.

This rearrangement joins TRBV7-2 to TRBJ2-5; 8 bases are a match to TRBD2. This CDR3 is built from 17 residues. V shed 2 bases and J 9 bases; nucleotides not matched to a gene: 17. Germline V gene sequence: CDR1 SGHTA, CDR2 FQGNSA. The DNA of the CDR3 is TGTGCCAGCAGCTTAACTCACCCCCGGGAGGGCGGCGAGGCCCAGTACTTC. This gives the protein CASSLTHPREGGEAQYF.

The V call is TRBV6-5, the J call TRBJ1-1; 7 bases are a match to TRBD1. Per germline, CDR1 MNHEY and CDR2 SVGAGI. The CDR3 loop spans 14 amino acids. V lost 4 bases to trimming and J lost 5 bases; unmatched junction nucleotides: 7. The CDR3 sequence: CASSSPQGRTEAFF. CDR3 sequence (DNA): TGTGCCAGCAGTTCCCCACAGGGGCGAACTGAAGCTTTCTTT.

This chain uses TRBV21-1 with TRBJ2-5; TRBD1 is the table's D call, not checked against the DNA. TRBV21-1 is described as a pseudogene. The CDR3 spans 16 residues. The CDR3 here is CASSKLHRGIQETQYF. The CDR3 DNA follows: TGTGCCAGCAGCAAACTCCACAGGGGCATTCAAGAGACCCAGTACTTC.

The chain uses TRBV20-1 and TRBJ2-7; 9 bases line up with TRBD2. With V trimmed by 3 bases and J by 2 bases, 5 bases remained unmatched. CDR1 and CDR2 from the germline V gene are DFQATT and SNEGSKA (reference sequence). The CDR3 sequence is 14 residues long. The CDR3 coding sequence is TGCAGTGCTAGTCGGAGCGGGGGGCCCTACGAGCAGTACTTC. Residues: CSASRSGGPYEQYF.

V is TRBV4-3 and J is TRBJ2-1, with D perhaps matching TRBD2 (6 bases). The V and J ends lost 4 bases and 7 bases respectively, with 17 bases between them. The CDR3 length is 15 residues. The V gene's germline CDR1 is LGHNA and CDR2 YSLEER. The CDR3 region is CASSLDGRLGNEQFF. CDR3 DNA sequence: TGCGCCAGCAGCCTCGACGGGAGACTAGGGAATGAGCAGTTCTTC.

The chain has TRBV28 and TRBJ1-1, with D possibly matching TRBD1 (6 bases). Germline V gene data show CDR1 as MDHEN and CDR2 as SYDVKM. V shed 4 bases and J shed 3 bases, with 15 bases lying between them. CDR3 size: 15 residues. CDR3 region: CASSSAGAWDTEAFF. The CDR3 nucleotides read TGTGCCAGCAGTTCGGCAGGGGCCTGGGACACTGAAGCTTTCTTT.

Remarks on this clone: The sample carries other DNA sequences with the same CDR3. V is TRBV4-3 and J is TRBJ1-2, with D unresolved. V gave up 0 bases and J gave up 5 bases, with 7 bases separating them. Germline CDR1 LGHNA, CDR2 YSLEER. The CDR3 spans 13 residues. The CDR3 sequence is CASSQDRGYGYTF. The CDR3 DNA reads TGCGCCAGCAGCCAAGATAGAGGGTATGGCTACACCTTC.

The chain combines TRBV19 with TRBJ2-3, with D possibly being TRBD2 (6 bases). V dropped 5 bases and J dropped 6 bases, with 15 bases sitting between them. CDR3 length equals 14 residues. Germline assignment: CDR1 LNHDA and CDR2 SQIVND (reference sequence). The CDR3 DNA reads TGTGCCAGTAGTGACTCTAGCGTGATGGATACGCAGTATTTT. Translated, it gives CASSDSSVMDTQYF.

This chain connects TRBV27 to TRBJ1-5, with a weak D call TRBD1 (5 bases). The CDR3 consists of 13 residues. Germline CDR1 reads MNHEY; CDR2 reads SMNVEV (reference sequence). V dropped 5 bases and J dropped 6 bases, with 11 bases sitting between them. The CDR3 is CASSLRQSQPQHF. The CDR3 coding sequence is TGTGCCAGCAGTCTCCGACAGTCTCAGCCCCAGCATTTT.